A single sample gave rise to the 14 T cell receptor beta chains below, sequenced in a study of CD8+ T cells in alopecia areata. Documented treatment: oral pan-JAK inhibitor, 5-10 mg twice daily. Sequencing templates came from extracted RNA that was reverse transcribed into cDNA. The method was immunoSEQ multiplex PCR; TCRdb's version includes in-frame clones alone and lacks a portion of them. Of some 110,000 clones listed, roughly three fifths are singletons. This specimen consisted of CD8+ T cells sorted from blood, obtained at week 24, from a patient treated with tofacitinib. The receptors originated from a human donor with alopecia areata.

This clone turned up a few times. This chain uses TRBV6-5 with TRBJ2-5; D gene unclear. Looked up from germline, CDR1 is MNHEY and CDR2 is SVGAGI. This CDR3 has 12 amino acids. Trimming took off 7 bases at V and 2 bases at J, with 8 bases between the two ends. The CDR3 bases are TGTGCCAGCACAGAAGATCAAGAGACCCAGTACTTC. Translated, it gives CASTEDQETQYF.

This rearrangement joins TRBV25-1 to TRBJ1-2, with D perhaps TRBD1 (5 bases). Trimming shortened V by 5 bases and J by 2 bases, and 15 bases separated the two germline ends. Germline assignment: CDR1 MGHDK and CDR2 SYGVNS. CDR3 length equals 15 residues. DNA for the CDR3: TGTGCCAGCAGTCCCGGGGCTGCGTCGAACTATGGCTACACCTTC. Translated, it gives CASSPGAASNYGYTF.

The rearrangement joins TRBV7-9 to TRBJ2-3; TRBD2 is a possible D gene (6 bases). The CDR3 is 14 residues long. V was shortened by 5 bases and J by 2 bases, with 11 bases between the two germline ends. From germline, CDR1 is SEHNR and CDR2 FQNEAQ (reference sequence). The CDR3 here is CASSTGGDTDTQYF. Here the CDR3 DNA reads TGTGCCAGCAGCACTGGCGGGGACACAGATACGCAGTATTTT.

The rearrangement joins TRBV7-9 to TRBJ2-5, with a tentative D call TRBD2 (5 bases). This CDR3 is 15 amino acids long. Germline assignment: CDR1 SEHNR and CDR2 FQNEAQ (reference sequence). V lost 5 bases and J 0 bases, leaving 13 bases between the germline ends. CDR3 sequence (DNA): TGTGCCAGCAGCCCCCAGTCCGGGAACCAAGAGACCCAGTACTTC. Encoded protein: CASSPQSGNQETQYF.

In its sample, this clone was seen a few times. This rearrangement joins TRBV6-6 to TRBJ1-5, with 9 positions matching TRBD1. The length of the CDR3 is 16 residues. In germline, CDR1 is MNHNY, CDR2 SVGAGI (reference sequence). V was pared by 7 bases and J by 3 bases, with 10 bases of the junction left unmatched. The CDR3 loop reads CASKITGGSYNQPQHF. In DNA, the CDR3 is TGTGCCAGCAAAATTACAGGGGGCTCCTACAATCAGCCCCAGCATTTT.

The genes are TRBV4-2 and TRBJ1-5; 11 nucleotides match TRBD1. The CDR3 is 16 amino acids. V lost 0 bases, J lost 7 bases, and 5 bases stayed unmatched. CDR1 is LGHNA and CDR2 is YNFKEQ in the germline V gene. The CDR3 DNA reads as TGTGCCAGCAGCCAAGATTTGGACAGGGGGCAACAGCCCCAGCATTTT. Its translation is CASSQDLDRGQQPQHF.

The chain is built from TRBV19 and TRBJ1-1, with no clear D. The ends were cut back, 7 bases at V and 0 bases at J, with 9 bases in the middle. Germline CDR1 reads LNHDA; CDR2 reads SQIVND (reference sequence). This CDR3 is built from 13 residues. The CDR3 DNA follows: TGTGCCAGTAAACGTGACATGAACACTGAAGCTTTCTTT. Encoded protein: CASKRDMNTEAFF.

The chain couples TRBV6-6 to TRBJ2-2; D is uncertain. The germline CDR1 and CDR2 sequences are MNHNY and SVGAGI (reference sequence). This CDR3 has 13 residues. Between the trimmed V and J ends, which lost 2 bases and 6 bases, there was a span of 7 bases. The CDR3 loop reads CASSYRDSGELFF. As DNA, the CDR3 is TGTGCCAGCAGTTACAGGGATTCCGGGGAGCTGTTTTTT.

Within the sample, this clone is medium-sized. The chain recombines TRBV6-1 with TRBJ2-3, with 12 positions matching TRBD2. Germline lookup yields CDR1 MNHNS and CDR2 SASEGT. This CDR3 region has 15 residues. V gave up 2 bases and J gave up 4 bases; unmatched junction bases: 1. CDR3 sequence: CASSELAGGPDTQYF. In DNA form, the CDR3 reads TGTGCCAGCAGTGAACTAGCGGGGGGGCCAGATACGCAGTATTTT.

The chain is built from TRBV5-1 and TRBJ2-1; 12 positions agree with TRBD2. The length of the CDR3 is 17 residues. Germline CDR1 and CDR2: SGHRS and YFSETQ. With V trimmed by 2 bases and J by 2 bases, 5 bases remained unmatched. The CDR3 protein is CASSLGLAGPTYNEQFF. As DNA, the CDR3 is TGCGCCAGCAGCTTAGGACTAGCGGGGCCCACCTACAATGAGCAGTTCTTC.

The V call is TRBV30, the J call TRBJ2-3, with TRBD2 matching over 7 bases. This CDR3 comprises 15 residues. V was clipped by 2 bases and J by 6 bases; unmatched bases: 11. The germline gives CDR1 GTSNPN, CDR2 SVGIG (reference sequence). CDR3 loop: CAWSLRAGMADTQYF. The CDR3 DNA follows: TGTGCCTGGAGTTTAAGAGCGGGGATGGCGGATACGCAGTATTTT.

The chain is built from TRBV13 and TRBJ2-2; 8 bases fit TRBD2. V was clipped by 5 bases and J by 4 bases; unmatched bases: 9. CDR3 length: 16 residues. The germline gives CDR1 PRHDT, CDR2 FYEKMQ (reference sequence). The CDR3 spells CASSPMGLGSTGELFF. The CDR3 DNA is TGTGCCAGCAGCCCGATGGGACTAGGTTCCACCGGGGAGCTGTTTTTT.

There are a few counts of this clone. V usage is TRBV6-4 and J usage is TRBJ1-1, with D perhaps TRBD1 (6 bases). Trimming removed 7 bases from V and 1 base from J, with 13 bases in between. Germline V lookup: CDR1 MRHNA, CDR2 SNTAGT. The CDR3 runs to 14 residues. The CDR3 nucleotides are TGTGCCAGCACCCACACAGGGTGGAACACTGAAGCTTTCTTT. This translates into CASTHTGWNTEAFF.

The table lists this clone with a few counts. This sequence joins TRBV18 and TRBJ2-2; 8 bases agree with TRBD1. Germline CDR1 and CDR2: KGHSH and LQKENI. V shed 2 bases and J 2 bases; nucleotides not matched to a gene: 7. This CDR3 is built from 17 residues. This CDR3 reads CASSPNPGTGNTGELFF. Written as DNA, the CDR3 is TGTGCCAGCTCACCAAATCCAGGGACAGGAAACACCGGGGAGCTGTTTTTT.